Following are 14 T cell receptor beta chains from one sample sequenced in a study of shared clonotypes between healthy human individuals. Assay: immunoSEQ multiplex PCR; the TCRdb copy retains only in-frame clones and omits some. The sample contains fewer than 1.4 million clones, around 78% of which appear only once. Sequencing was carried out using memory CD4+ T cells from PBMCs. Subset defined: CD45RA-negative fraction. These TCRs come from a man younger than 30 in good health. Some clones in this sample may be carry-over from other donors' samples.

This chain uses TRBV5-1 with TRBJ2-3, with D maybe TRBD2 (6 bases). This CDR3 comprises 17 residues. V was cut by 4 bases and J by 2 bases, with 20 bases left in between. From germline, CDR1 is SGHRS and CDR2 YFSETQ. The CDR3 bases are TGCGCCAGCAGCCAAAATATTATTGGCGGGATCACAGATACGCAGTATTTT. Translated, it gives CASSQNIIGGITDTQYF.

The chain uses TRBV6-5 and TRBJ2-3, with D hard to call. The length of the CDR3 is 14 residues. Per the germline V gene, CDR1 is MNHEY and CDR2 is SVGAGI. Trimming removed 8 bases from V and 4 bases from J, with 16 bases in between. Written as DNA, the CDR3 is TGTGCCAGCGGGCTCCGAAGGGCATCAGATACGCAGTATTTT. Residues: CASGLRRASDTQYF.

The rearrangement joins TRBV18 to TRBJ2-1; D remains unclear. V lost 3 bases, J lost 0 bases, and 12 bases lay in between. The germline V gene has CDR1 KGHSH and CDR2 LQKENI. This CDR3 contains 16 residues. The CDR3 DNA is TGTGCCAGCTCACCCACCCAAAGTTTCTCCTACAATGAGCAGTTCTTC. Protein: CASSPTQSFSYNEQFF.

The chain links TRBV19 to TRBJ2-2; 7 bases are a match to TRBD2. This CDR3 comprises 15 residues. V gave up 9 bases and J gave up 0 bases; unmatched junction bases: 7. From germline, CDR1 is LNHDA and CDR2 SQIVND (reference sequence). CDR3 coding DNA: TGTGCCAGCCGGACGGGGGGACCGAACACCGGGGAGCTGTTTTTT. This gives the protein CASRTGGPNTGELFF.

The chain has TRBV6-1 and TRBJ1-2; TRBD1 might be the D (5 bases). CDR1 is MNHNS and CDR2 is SASEGT in the germline V gene. The length of the CDR3 is 14 residues. V lost 3 bases and J lost 5, with 13 bases in between. The CDR3 region has the DNA TGTGCCAGCAGTGATTGGGGGGAGGGGTATGGCTACACCTTC. Translation gives CASSDWGEGYGYTF.

In the case of this clone: This may stem from a read error, because a much larger clone lies one nucleotide away. The chain carries TRBV6-6 and TRBJ2-6; no firm D call. Germline V CDR1 and CDR2: MNHNY, SVGAGI (reference sequence). The CDR3 covers 15 residues. V was pared by 2 bases and J by 0 bases, with 5 bases between. CDR3 sequence: CASSYVGSGANVLTF. In DNA form, the CDR3 reads TGTGCCAGCAGTTACGTGGGCTCTGGGGCCAACGTCCTGACTTTC.

This clone has only a few counts. The rearrangement uses TRBV10-3 and TRBJ1-4; D unresolved. CDR1 is ENHRY and CDR2 is SYGVKD in the germline V gene. V gave up 3 bases and J gave up 0 bases, with 8 bases separating them. This CDR3 spans 15 amino acids. The CDR3 spells CAISDRTATNEKLFF. The CDR3 nucleotides are TGTGCCATCAGTGACAGGACTGCAACTAATGAAAAACTGTTTTTT.

CDR3 sequence (DNA): TGTGCCAGCAGTTTAACCGGGACCTTCTACGAGCAGTACTTC. Translating gives CASSLTGTFYEQYF. This chain connects TRBV28 to TRBJ2-7; either TRBD1 or TRBD2 may fit D (5 bases each). Trimming shortened V by 2 bases and J by 3 bases, and 11 bases separated the two germline ends. This CDR3 spans 14 amino acids. CDR1 is MDHEN, CDR2 SYDVKM, per germline.

This sequence joins TRBV7-2 and TRBJ1-5, with D possibly TRBD1 on 5 matching bases. Germline CDR1 reads SGHTA; CDR2 reads FQGNSA. This CDR3 contains 15 residues. V lost 3 bases and J lost 6, with 15 bases in between. CDR3 nucleotides: TGTGCCAGCAGCTTTTTAGGAGGCACAGGTCAGCCCCAGCATTTT. As protein: CASSFLGGTGQPQHF. Supplemented by reference TRBV7-2 and TRBJ1-5, the full variable domain reads GAGVSQSPSNKVTEKGKDVELRCDPISGHTALYWYRQSLGQGLEFLIYFQGNSAPDKSGLPSDRFSAERTGGSVSTLTIQRTQQEDSAVYLCASSFLGGTGQPQHFGDGTRLSIL.

This chain connects TRBV2 to TRBJ1-3; D is ambiguous. The CDR3 totals 12 residues. V was trimmed by 6 bases and J by 3 bases, leaving 6 bases between them. From germline, CDR1 is SNHLY and CDR2 FYNNEI. The CDR3 region is CASRGFGNTIYF. The CDR3 bases are TGTGCCAGCAGGGGTTTTGGAAACACCATATATTTT. The full variable domain, in which reference TRBV2 and TRBJ1-3 provide the parts outside the CDR3, is EPEVTQTPSHQVTQMGQEVILRCVPISNHLYFYWYRQILGQKVEFLVSFYNNEISEKSEIFDDQFSVERPDGSNFTLKIRSTKLEDSAMYFCASRGFGNTIYFGEGSWLTVV.

The gene calls are TRBV7-8 and TRBJ1-6; D gene ambiguous. CDR3 length: 12 amino acids. The ends were cut back, 4 bases at V and 11 bases at J, with 9 bases in the middle. CDR1 is SGHVS and CDR2 is FQNEAQ in the germline V gene. This CDR3 reads CASSSPTTPLHF. CDR3 DNA: TGTGCCAGCAGCTCTCCGACAACACCCCTCCACTTT.

This chain joins TRBV19 and TRBJ2-2, with D perhaps matching TRBD1 (6 bases). The CDR3 contains 14 residues. V was shortened by 4 bases and J by 4 bases, with 10 bases between the two germline ends. Germline V gene data show CDR1 as LNHDA and CDR2 as SQIVND (reference sequence). The CDR3 nucleotides are TGTGCCAGTAGTACGGGACAAGTCACCGGGGAGCTGTTTTTT. Amino acid sequence: CASSTGQVTGELFF.

V gene TRBV7-3 combines with J gene TRBJ2-7; TRBD2 might be the D (6 bases). The CDR3 runs 15 residues. The germline CDR1 and CDR2 sequences are SGHTA and FQGTGA. The V end lost 4 bases, the J end lost 1 base, and 14 bases lay between the germline ends. The CDR3 loop reads CASSSGLTLSYEQYF. CDR3 nucleotide sequence: TGTGCCAGCAGCTCGGGACTTACCCTTTCCTACGAGCAGTACTTC.

The chain employs TRBV29-1 and TRBJ1-2; possible D gene TRBD1, 5 bases. This CDR3 is 12 amino acids long. V lost 6 bases and J 4 bases, leaving 12 bases between the germline ends. CDR1 and CDR2 from the germline V gene are SQVTM and ANQGSEA. The CDR3 reads CSVSRGPYGYTF. CDR3 in DNA: TGCAGCGTCTCTAGGGGCCCCTATGGCTACACCTTC.